Listed below are T cell receptor beta chains from one sample, sequenced in a study of blood T cell repertoires in COVID-19. Clones were read by immunoSEQ multiplex PCR, and TCRdb kept only the in-frame ones, dropping some. Of 250,000 to 350,000 clones in the sample, roughly 86% are singletons; the top ten hold approximately 10%. Material for sequencing was peripheral blood. These receptors were taken from a woman in her 30s with COVID-19, enrolled during active disease. CDR3s include the opening cysteine and the closing phenylalanine or tryptophan. A D gene is named only where the DNA matches it firmly. The size of a clone is reported for some rows only, either as once, few or many, or as a class for expanded clones.

size: NA; J: TRBJ2-7; D: TRBD2; V: TRBV11-2; length: 12; CDR3: CASSGREGEQYF; DNA: TGTGCCAGCAGCGGGCGGGAGGGCGAGCAGTACTTC
size: NA; J: TRBJ1-3; D: NA; V: TRBV19; length: 13; CDR3: CASSMAPGNTIYF; DNA: TGTGCCAGTAGTATGGCCCCTGGAAACACCATATATTTT
size: NA; J: TRBJ2-5; D: TRBD1; V: TRBV3-1/TRBV3-2; length: 14; CDR3: CASSSGTGEEAQYF; DNA: TGTGCCAGCAGTTCCGGGACAGGGGAAGAGGCCCAGTACTTC
size: NA; J: TRBJ2-7; D: NA; V: TRBV5-6; length: 14; CDR3: CASSLPLLVDEQYF; DNA: TGTGCCAGCAGCTTGCCCTTACTAGTCGACGAGCAGTACTTC
size: NA; J: TRBJ2-3; D: TRBD2; V: TRBV7-2; length: 16; CDR3: CASSLGGSGRLDTQYF; DNA: TGTGCCAGCAGCTTAGGTGGAAGCGGGAGATTAGATACGCAGTATTTT
size: NA; J: TRBJ1-5; D: NA; V: TRBV5-1; length: 16; CDR3: CASSLGPQGLNQPQHF; DNA: TGCGCCAGCAGCTTGGGGCCTCAGGGACTAAATCAGCCCCAGCATTTT
size: NA; J: TRBJ1-5; D: NA; V: TRBV4-1; length: 15; CDR3: CASSQGRRSNQPQHF; DNA: TGCGCCAGCAGCCAGGGTCGGCGGAGCAATCAGCCCCAGCATTTT
size: NA; J: TRBJ1-4; D: NA; V: TRBV19; length: 16; CDR3: CASSPGEASEAEKLFF; DNA: TGTGCCAGTAGTCCGGGTGAGGCGTCGGAGGCGGAAAAACTGTTTTTT
size: NA; J: TRBJ1-1; D: TRBD1; V: TRBV5-4; length: 15; CDR3: CASSSLGQGWAEAFF; DNA: TGTGCCAGCAGCTCGCTTGGACAGGGCTGGGCTGAAGCTTTCTTT
size: NA; J: TRBJ2-1; D: TRBD2; V: TRBV10-2; length: 16; CDR3: CASSVVGTSGRGEQFF; DNA: TGCGCCAGCAGTGTGGTGGGGACTAGCGGGAGAGGGGAGCAGTTCTTC
size: NA; J: TRBJ2-3; D: TRBD1; V: TRBV5-1; length: 13; CDR3: CASSLWDRNTQYF; DNA: TGCGCCAGCAGCTTGTGGGACAGGAATACGCAGTATTTT
size: NA; J: TRBJ1-2; D: TRBD1; V: TRBV5-4; length: 14; CDR3: CASSPTGTGEGYTF; DNA: TGTGCCAGCAGCCCGACCGGGACAGGGGAGGGCTACACCTTC
size: once; J: TRBJ1-6; D: NA; V: TRBV19; length: 15; CDR3: CASRRSRASNSPLHF; DNA: TGTGCCAGTAGGAGAAGCAGGGCGAGCAATTCACCCCTCCACTTT
size: NA; J: TRBJ2-5; D: NA; V: TRBV6-1; length: 14; CDR3: CASSEWRNQETQYF; DNA: TGTGCCAGCAGTGAATGGAGGAATCAAGAGACCCAGTACTTC
size: NA; J: TRBJ1-2; D: NA; V: TRBV27; length: 16; CDR3: CASSMGYTALWDGYTF; DNA: TGTGCCAGCAGTATGGGTTACACAGCCCTTTGGGATGGCTACACCTTC
size: NA; J: TRBJ1-4; D: TRBD1; V: TRBV18; length: 14; CDR3: CASSSGTGFEKLFF; DNA: TGTGCCAGCTCATCCGGGACAGGGTTTGAAAAACTGTTTTTT
size: NA; J: TRBJ2-4; D: NA; V: TRBV27; length: 13; CDR3: CASSPLAKNIQYF; DNA: TGTGCCAGCAGCCCCCTAGCCAAAAACATTCAGTACTTC
size: NA; J: TRBJ1-4; D: NA; V: TRBV5-6; length: 15; CDR3: CASSSLVAYRGGLFF; DNA: TGTGCCAGCAGCTCCCTGGTGGCATACCGGGGGGGACTGTTTTTT
size: NA; J: TRBJ2-7; D: NA; V: TRBV7-2; length: 14; CDR3: CASSLGLSGYEQYF; DNA: TGTGCCAGCAGCTTAGGGCTTAGCGGCTACGAGCAGTACTTC
size: NA; J: TRBJ1-5; D: NA; V: TRBV2; length: 13; CDR3: CASSAQGNQPQHF; DNA: TGTGCCAGCAGTGCTCAGGGAAATCAGCCCCAGCATTTT
size: NA; J: TRBJ1-1; D: NA; V: TRBV6-5; length: 13; CDR3: CASSLGGNTEAFF; DNA: TGTGCCAGCAGCCTGGGGGGTAACACTGAAGCTTTCTTT
size: NA; J: TRBJ2-4; D: NA; V: TRBV28; length: 14; CDR3: CASSSGAGIDIQYF; DNA: TGTGCCAGCAGCTCTGGGGCAGGAATAGACATTCAGTACTTC
size: NA; J: TRBJ2-1; D: TRBD2; V: TRBV19; length: 18; CDR3: CASSIALVVAGPMNEQFF; DNA: TGTGCCAGTAGTATAGCCCTAGTGGTAGCGGGGCCTATGAATGAGCAGTTCTTC
size: NA; J: TRBJ2-7; D: TRBD1; V: TRBV12-3/TRBV12-4; length: 13; CDR3: CASRSGTADEQYF; DNA: TGTGCCAGCAGGTCCGGGACAGCCGACGAGCAGTACTTC
size: NA; J: TRBJ2-1; D: TRBD2; V: TRBV15; length: 13; CDR3: CATSSTSGREQFF; DNA: TGTGCCACCAGCAGTACTAGCGGGAGAGAGCAGTTCTTC
size: NA; J: TRBJ2-5; D: NA; V: TRBV6-6; length: 15; CDR3: CASTKYSLYQETQYF; DNA: TGTGCCAGCACCAAATATAGCCTCTACCAAGAGACCCAGTACTTC
size: NA; J: TRBJ2-7; D: NA; V: TRBV9; length: 15; CDR3: CASSPTGTPSYEQYF; DNA: TGTGCCAGCAGCCCGACCGGGACTCCCTCCTACGAGCAGTACTTC
size: once; J: TRBJ1-2; D: NA; V: TRBV5-1; length: 15; CDR3: CASSLEGKDNYGYTF; DNA: TGCGCCAGCAGCTTGGAGGGGAAGGATAACTATGGCTACACCTTC
size: NA; J: TRBJ1-5; D: TRBD1; V: TRBV5-5; length: 15; CDR3: CASSRNRGNNQPQHF; DNA: TGTGCCAGCAGCCGAAACAGGGGGAATAATCAGCCCCAGCATTTT
size: NA; J: TRBJ1-2; D: NA; V: TRBV5-1; length: 13; CDR3: CASSLEGAAGYTF; DNA: TGCGCCAGCAGCTTGGAAGGGGCTGCTGGCTACACCTTC
size: NA; J: TRBJ1-6; D: TRBD1; V: TRBV6-5; length: 15; CDR3: CASTKGTGGNSPLHF; DNA: TGTGCCAGCACCAAAGGGACAGGGGGAAATTCACCCCTCCACTTT
size: NA; J: TRBJ2-7; D: NA; V: TRBV3-1/TRBV3-2; length: 11; CDR3: CASSYEEEQYF; DNA: TGTGCCAGCAGCTACGAGGAGGAGCAGTACTTC
size: few; J: TRBJ1-1; D: TRBD1; V: TRBV19; length: 14; CDR3: CASSMDRGNTEAFF; DNA: TGTGCCAGTAGTATGGACAGGGGAAACACTGAAGCTTTCTTT
size: NA; J: TRBJ1-1; D: TRBD1; V: TRBV2; length: 15; CDR3: CASSARPGQGAEAFF; DNA: TGTGCCAGCAGTGCCCGGCCCGGACAGGGGGCTGAAGCTTTCTTT
size: NA; J: TRBJ2-1; D: TRBD2; V: TRBV11-3; length: 16; CDR3: CASSLVQTSGRHEQFF; DNA: TGTGCCAGCAGCTTAGTACAAACTAGCGGGAGGCATGAGCAGTTCTTC
size: NA; J: TRBJ1-3; D: NA; V: TRBV28; length: 16; CDR3: CASSFSQALSGNTIYF; DNA: TGTGCCAGCAGTTTTTCACAGGCGCTCTCTGGAAACACCATATATTTT
size: once; J: TRBJ1-2; D: NA; V: TRBV10-2; length: 13; CDR3: CASSELDKNGYTF; DNA: TGCGCCAGCAGTGAGTTAGACAAAAATGGCTACACCTTC